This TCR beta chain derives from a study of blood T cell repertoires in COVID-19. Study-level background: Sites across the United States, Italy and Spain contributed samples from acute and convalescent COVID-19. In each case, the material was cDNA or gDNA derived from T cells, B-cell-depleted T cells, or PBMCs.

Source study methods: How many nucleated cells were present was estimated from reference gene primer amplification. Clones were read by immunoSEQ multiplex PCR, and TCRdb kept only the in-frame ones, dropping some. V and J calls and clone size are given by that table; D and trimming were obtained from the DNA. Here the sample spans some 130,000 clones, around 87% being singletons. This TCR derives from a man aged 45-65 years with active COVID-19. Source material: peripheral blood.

The CDR3 nucleotides are TGCAGTGCTAGAGGCGCCTACGAGCAGTACTTC. This translates into CSARGAYEQYF. The genes are TRBV20-1 and TRBJ2-7; D is unresolved. V lost 1 base and J 2 bases, leaving 3 bases between the germline ends. This CDR3 region has 11 residues. Germline V gene lookup returns CDR1 DFQATT and CDR2 SNEGSKA (reference sequence).